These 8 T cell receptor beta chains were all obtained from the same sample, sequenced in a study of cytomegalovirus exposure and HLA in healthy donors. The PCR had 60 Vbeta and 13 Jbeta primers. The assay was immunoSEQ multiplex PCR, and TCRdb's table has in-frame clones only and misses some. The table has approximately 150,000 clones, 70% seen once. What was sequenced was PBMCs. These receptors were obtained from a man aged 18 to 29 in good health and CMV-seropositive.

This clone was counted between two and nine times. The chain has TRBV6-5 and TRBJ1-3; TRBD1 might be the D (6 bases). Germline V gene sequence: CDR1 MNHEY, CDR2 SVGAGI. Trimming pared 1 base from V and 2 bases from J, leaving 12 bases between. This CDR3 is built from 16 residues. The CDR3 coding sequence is TGTGCCAGCAGTTACTTCCCCAGGGGTGCTGGAAACACCATATATTTT. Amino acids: CASSYFPRGAGNTIYF.

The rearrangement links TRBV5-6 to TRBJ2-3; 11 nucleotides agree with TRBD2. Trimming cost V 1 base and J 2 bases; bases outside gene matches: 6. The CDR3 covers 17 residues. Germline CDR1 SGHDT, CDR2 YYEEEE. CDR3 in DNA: TGTGCCAGCAGCTTGCGGTCTAGCGGGGGGTCCACAGATACGCAGTATTTT. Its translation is CASSLRSSGGSTDTQYF.

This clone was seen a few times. CDR3 nucleotides: TGTGCCAGCAGTGAACTACTAGCGGGGGAAGATACGCAGTATTTT. Its protein is CASSELLAGEDTQYF. The chain links TRBV2 to TRBJ2-3; TRBD2 aligns across 11 bases. The CDR3 loop spans 15 amino acids. V shed 2 bases, J shed 5 bases, and the junction held 3 bases outside the gene matches. Germline CDR1 is SNHLY and CDR2 is FYNNEI.

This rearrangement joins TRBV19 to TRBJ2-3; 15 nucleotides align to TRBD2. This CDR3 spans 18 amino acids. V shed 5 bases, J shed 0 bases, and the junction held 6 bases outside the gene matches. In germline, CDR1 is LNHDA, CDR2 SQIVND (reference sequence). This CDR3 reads CASSVGGLAGGSTDTQYF. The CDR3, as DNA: TGTGCCAGTAGTGTGGGTGGACTAGCGGGGGGGAGCACAGATACGCAGTATTTT.

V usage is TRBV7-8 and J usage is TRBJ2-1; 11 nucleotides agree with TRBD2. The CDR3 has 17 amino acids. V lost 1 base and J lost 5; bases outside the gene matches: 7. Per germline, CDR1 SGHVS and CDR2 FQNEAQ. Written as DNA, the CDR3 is TGTGCCAGCAGCTTAGGGTTTGGGACTAGCGGACACAATGAGCAGTTCTTC. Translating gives CASSLGFGTSGHNEQFF. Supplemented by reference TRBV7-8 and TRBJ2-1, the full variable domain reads GAGVSQSPRYKVAKRGQDVALRCDPISGHVSLFWYQQALGQGPEFLTYFQNEAQLDKSGLPSDRFFAERPEGSVSTLKIQRTQQEDSAVYLCASSLGFGTSGHNEQFFGPGTRLTVL.

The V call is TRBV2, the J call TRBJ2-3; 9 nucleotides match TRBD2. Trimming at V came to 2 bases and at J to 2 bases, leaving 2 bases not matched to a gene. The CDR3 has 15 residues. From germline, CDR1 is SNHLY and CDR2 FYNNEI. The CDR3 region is CASSELAGFTDTQYF. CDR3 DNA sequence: TGTGCCAGCAGTGAACTAGCGGGGTTCACAGATACGCAGTATTTT.

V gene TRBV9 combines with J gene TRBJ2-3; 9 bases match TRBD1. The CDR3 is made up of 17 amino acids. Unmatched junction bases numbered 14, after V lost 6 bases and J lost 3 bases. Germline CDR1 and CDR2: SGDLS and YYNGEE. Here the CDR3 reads CASTPYNGTGSTDTQYF. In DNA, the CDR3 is TGTGCCAGCACCCCATATAACGGGACAGGGTCGACAGATACGCAGTATTTT. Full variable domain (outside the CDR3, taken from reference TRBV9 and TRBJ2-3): DSGVTQTPKHLITATGQRVTLRCSPRSGDLSVYWYQQSLDQGLQFLIQYYNGEERAKGNILERFSAQQFPDLHSELNLSSLELGDSALYFCASTPYNGTGSTDTQYFGPGTRLTVL.

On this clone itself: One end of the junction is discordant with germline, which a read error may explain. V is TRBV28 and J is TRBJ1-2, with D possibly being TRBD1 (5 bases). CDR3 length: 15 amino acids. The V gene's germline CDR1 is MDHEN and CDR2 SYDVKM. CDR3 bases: TGTGCCAGCAGACCTCTTCAGGGCCCGAGCTATGGCCACACCTTC. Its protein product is CASRPLQGPSYGHTF.